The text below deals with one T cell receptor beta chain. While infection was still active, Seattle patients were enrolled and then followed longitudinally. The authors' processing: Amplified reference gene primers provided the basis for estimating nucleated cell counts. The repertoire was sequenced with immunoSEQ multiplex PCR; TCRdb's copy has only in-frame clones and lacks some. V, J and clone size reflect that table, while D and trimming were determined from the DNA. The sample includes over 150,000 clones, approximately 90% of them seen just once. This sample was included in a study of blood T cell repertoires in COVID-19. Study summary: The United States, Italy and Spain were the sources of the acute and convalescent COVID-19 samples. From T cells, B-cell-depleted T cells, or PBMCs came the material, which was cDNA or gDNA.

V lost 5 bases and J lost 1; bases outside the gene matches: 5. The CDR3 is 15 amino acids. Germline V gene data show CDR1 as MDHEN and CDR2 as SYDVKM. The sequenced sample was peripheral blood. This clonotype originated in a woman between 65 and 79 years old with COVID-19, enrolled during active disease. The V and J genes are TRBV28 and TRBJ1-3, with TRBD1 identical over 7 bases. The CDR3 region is CASSLTGTSGNTIYF. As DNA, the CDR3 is TGTGCCAGCAGTCTGACAGGGACTTCTGGAAACACCATATATTTT.